The present entry profiles one T cell receptor (beta chain) with its context. The antigen remains undetermined. This entry is derived from a study of Ad26.COV2.S vaccination and SARS-CoV-2 variants. Across the whole study: Ad26.COV2.S, an intramuscular injection, was given once or twice 56 days apart.

Overall study results and limits: Ad26.COV2.S recipients had broader spike-specific TCRs (P = 0.0014).

Noted treatment: approximately 18 received Ad26.COV2.S at low or high dose, single or two shots; a few received placebo; per-sample allocation not given. Day 63 following the first vaccine or placebo injection was when the samples were taken. Clones were sequenced by immunoSEQ multiplex PCR, and TCRdb holds only the in-frame ones, with some missing. The table lists around 250,000 clones, roughly 89% of them singletons. The sequences come from peripheral blood, collected in a trial of Ad26.COV2.S vaccine versus placebo. The receptor comes from a person between 18 and 65 years old who received the Ad26.COV2.S COVID-19 vaccine or a placebo.

The CDR3 spells CASSPGQEYQPQHF. In DNA, the CDR3 is TGTGCCAGCTCACCGGGTCAGGAGTATCAGCCCCAGCATTTT. This chain uses TRBV18 with TRBJ1-5, with no clear D. CDR1 is KGHSH, CDR2 LQKENI, per germline. CDR3 size: 14 residues. The V end was cut by 3 bases, the J end by 5 bases, with 11 bases between.